This is a list of T cell receptor beta chains from one sample in a study of blood T cell repertoires in COVID-19. Sequencing used immunoSEQ multiplex PCR; TCRdb keeps in-frame clones, though not all of them. The repertoire holds roughly 130,000 clones, with about 88% as singletons. Sequencing input: PBMCs or T cells enriched from blood (not recorded which). The source is a woman between 50 and 59 years old who had recovered from COVID-19. The CDR3 runs from the conserved cysteine through the conserved F or W. The D gene is left open where the match is weak. Expanded clones get a size class; other rows say once, few or many, or leave the size out.

CASSQGGGVVEKLFF	TGCGCCAGCAGCCAAGGCGGGGGGGTTGTTGAAAAACTGTTTTTT	TRBV4-1	-	TRBJ1-4	-
CASSPSGALLGTQYF	TGTGCCAGCAGTCCGAGCGGGGCCCTCCTTGGGACCCAGTACTTC	TRBV5-8	TRBD2	TRBJ2-5	-
CASRQGYEQYF	TGTGCCAGCAGGCAGGGTTACGAGCAGTACTTC	TRBV6-5	-	TRBJ2-7	-
CASSQGQGTPFSGANVLTF	TGTGCCAGCAGCCAGGGACAGGGGACCCCCTTCTCTGGGGCCAACGTCCTGACTTTC	TRBV14	TRBD1	TRBJ2-6	-
CASSPSDGGVGYTF	TGTGCCAGCTCACCCTCGGACGGAGGGGTAGGCTACACCTTC	TRBV18	-	TRBJ1-2	-
CAIIGLAGASSYEQYF	TGTGCCATTATAGGACTAGCGGGGGCTAGCTCCTACGAGCAGTACTTC	TRBV2	TRBD2	TRBJ2-7	-
CASSLQIYEQFF	TGTGCCAGCAGTTTACAGATCTATGAGCAGTTCTTC	TRBV28	-	TRBJ2-1	-
CASSLEGLRTEAFF	TGTGCCAGCAGCTTGGAGGGCCTCAGGACTGAAGCTTTCTTT	TRBV7-9	-	TRBJ1-1	-
CASSQDRFTGELFF	TGTGCCAGCAGCCAGGACAGATTCACCGGGGAGCTGTTTTTT	TRBV5-5	-	TRBJ2-2	-
CAVQRGYTDTQYF	TGTGCCGTCCAAAGGGGGTACACAGATACGCAGTATTTT	TRBV2	-	TRBJ2-3	-
CASSHDTLNTEAFF	TGTGCCAGCAGTCACGACACCTTGAACACTGAAGCTTTCTTT	TRBV6-5	-	TRBJ1-1	-
CASSKNRDEQFF	TGTGCCAGCAGCAAAAACAGGGATGAGCAGTTCTTC	TRBV6-5	-	TRBJ2-1	once
CASSSGSLLRNTIYF	TGTGCCAGCAGCTCGGGGTCTTTGCTTCGAAACACCATATATTTT	TRBV11-2	-	TRBJ1-3	-
CASRYDRDSQPQHF	TGTGCCAGTAGGTACGACAGGGATTCTCAGCCCCAGCATTTT	TRBV19	TRBD1	TRBJ1-5	-
CASSSFGTSGGAPNNEQFF	TGTGCCAGCAGCTCCTTCGGGACTAGCGGGGGGGCACCTAACAATGAGCAGTTCTTC	TRBV7-6	TRBD2	TRBJ2-1	-
CASSSSTGVVGYEQYF	TGTGCCAGCAGCTCCTCGACAGGGGTCGTAGGGTACGAGCAGTACTTC	TRBV9	TRBD1	TRBJ2-7	-
CASGGRDWRGYNEQFF	TGTGCCAGCGGGGGTCGGGACTGGCGGGGCTACAATGAGCAGTTCTTC	TRBV9	-	TRBJ2-1	-
CASSLTAATNEKLFF	TGTGCCAGTAGCTTGACAGCTGCAACTAATGAAAAACTGTTTTTT	TRBV19	-	TRBJ1-4	-
CASSLRAGSTDTQYF	TGTGCCAGCAGCTTGAGAGCGGGTAGCACAGATACGCAGTATTTT	TRBV5-6	-	TRBJ2-3	-
CASSRGGPTNEKLFF	TGTGCCAGCAGCCGAGGAGGGCCAACTAATGAAAAACTGTTTTTT	TRBV7-9	-	TRBJ1-4	-
CAWNRVRGELFF	TGTGCCTGGAACAGGGTGCGGGGGGAGCTGTTTTTT	TRBV30	-	TRBJ2-2	-
CASSHGQGYQPQHF	TGCGCCAGCAGCCACGGACAGGGCTATCAGCCCCAGCATTTT	TRBV4-1	TRBD1	TRBJ1-5	few
CSVAGDGDTQYF	TGCAGCGTTGCAGGGGATGGAGATACGCAGTATTTT	TRBV29-1	-	TRBJ2-3	-
CASSQGTSGTGELFF	TGCGCCAGCAGCCAGGGGACTAGCGGAACCGGGGAGCTGTTTTTT	TRBV4-1	TRBD2	TRBJ2-2	-
CASARGWDSPLHF	TGTGCTAGTGCCAGGGGTTGGGATTCACCCCTCCACTTT	TRBV12-5	-	TRBJ1-6	-
CASPRGEYEAFF	TGTGCCAGCCCCCGTGGGGAGTATGAAGCTTTCTTT	TRBV6-5	-	TRBJ1-1	-
CASSPRGGNNEQFF	TGTGCCAGCAGCCCGAGGGGGGGAAACAATGAGCAGTTCTTC	TRBV7-2	-	TRBJ2-1	-
CASRGTGSEKLFF	TGTGCCAGCAGAGGAACAGGGAGTGAAAAACTGTTTTTT	TRBV2	-	TRBJ1-4	-
CASSDRGRDEQYF	TGTGCCAGCAGTGATAGGGGGAGAGACGAGCAGTACTTC	TRBV6-1	-	TRBJ2-7	-
CASSLSRAGAHYEQYF	TGTGCCAGCAGCTTATCTCGAGCGGGGGCCCACTACGAGCAGTACTTC	TRBV7-9	TRBD2	TRBJ2-7	-
CASSISPGSQPQHF	TGTGCCAGTAGTATTTCCCCAGGCTCACAGCCCCAGCATTTT	TRBV19	-	TRBJ1-5	-
CASSAGGTTEAFF	TGCGCCAGCAGTGCAGGGGGAACGACTGAAGCTTTCTTT	TRBV10-1	TRBD1	TRBJ1-1	-
CASSPDRVITSGYTF	TGTGCCAGCAGCCCGGACAGGGTTATAACTAGTGGCTACACCTTC	TRBV7-9	TRBD1	TRBJ1-2	-
CASSIEGKETQYF	TGTGCCAGTAGTATTGAGGGCAAAGAGACCCAGTACTTC	TRBV19	-	TRBJ2-5	-
CASSFNNMGQNNEKLFF	TGCGCCAGCAGCTTCAACAACATGGGACAGAATAATGAAAAACTGTTTTTT	TRBV4-3	TRBD1	TRBJ1-4	-
CASAQVGNSPLHF	TGTGCCAGCGCTCAGGTTGGGAATTCACCCCTCCACTTT	TRBV25-1	-	TRBJ1-6	-
CASSPRDRAHEQYF	TGTGCCAGCTCACCAAGGGACAGGGCCCACGAGCAGTACTTC	TRBV18	TRBD1	TRBJ2-7	once